The sequence of this TCR beta chain was determined in a study of blood T cell repertoires in COVID-19. J was trimmed by 2 bases and V by 5 bases; bases with no gene match: 5. CDR1 is SGHTA and CDR2 is FQGNSA in the germline V gene. The CDR3 extends over 15 amino acids. The data were produced by immunoSEQ multiplex PCR, yet TCRdb's version contains in-frame clones alone and is incomplete. The profile shows over 100,000 clones, approximately 81% of them singletons. The chain has TRBV7-2 and TRBJ2-4, with TRBD2 identical over 8 bases. The clonotype was recovered from a man in his forties with acute or convalescent COVID-19. The sample comprised peripheral blood. This CDR3 reads CASSPRGETKNIQYF. The CDR3 DNA is TGTGCCAGCAGCCCGCGGGGGGAAACCAAAAACATTCAGTACTTC.